Presented here are 15 T cell receptor beta chains from one specimen sequenced in a study of cytomegalovirus exposure and HLA in healthy donors. Only in-frame clones appear in the TCRdb table, and some are missing; sequencing was by immunoSEQ multiplex PCR. This sample has some 120,000 clones; around 94% occur once, and the top ten carry roughly 1.2%. The sequencing input was PBMCs. These receptors came from a woman in her late teens or twenties in good health and CMV-seronegative.

V gene TRBV27 combines with J gene TRBJ1-5; 7 positions match TRBD1. The V gene's germline CDR1 is MNHEY and CDR2 SMNVEV (reference sequence). The CDR3 loop spans 15 amino acids. V lost 5 bases and J lost 5; bases outside the gene matches: 9. This CDR3 is CASSLYRGRDQPQHF. The DNA of the CDR3 is TGTGCCAGCAGTCTATACAGGGGCCGAGATCAGCCCCAGCATTTT.

The CDR3 DNA reads as TGTGCCAGCAGCTTGGGGGGCACCCGCTCCTATAATTCACCCCTCCACTTT. Residues: CASSLGGTRSYNSPLHF. The V call is TRBV5-4, the J call TRBJ1-6; the D gene is possibly TRBD1 (5 bases). The V end lost 0 bases, the J end lost 0 bases, and 10 bases lay between the germline ends. The germline gives CDR1 SGHNT, CDR2 YYREEE (reference sequence). The CDR3 is made up of 17 amino acids.

This clone showed up just once. This rearrangement joins TRBV25-1 to TRBJ2-1; TRBD2 agrees at 7 bases. There are 13 residues in the CDR3. The germline V gene encodes CDR1 MGHDK and CDR2 SYGVNS. V shed 10 bases and J 4 bases; nucleotides not matched to a gene: 7. The CDR3 coding sequence is TGTGCCACCGGGGAGGGGAGATACAATGAGCAGTTCTTC. This sequence encodes CATGEGRYNEQFF.

The gene calls are TRBV15 and TRBJ2-1, with D maybe TRBD2 (5 bases). Germline V gives CDR1 LNHNV, CDR2 YYDKDF (reference sequence). The CDR3 contains 13 residues. V gave up 3 bases and J gave up 5 bases, with 8 bases separating them. CDR3: CATSRERDNEQFF. The CDR3, as DNA: TGTGCCACCAGCAGGGAGAGGGACAATGAGCAGTTCTTC.

This chain links TRBV6-5 with TRBJ2-1; maybe TRBD2 (6 bases). Trimming shortened V by 2 bases and J by 2 bases, and 13 bases separated the two germline ends. The CDR3 extends over 16 amino acids. Germline values: CDR1 MNHEY, CDR2 SVGAGI. In DNA, the CDR3 is TGTGCCAGCAGTTACCTGGGGCGGGGACCCTACAATGAGCAGTTCTTC. Its protein product is CASSYLGRGPYNEQFF.

This clone appeared a single time. This chain connects TRBV7-3 to TRBJ1-1; the D gene is possibly TRBD1 (5 bases). Between the trimmed V and J ends, which lost 2 bases and 8 bases, there was a span of 12 bases. CDR1 is SGHTA, CDR2 FQGTGA, per germline. The CDR3 length is 13 residues. CDR3 sequence reads: CASSLVTGREAFF. As DNA, the CDR3 is TGTGCCAGCAGCTTAGTTACAGGTAGAGAAGCTTTCTTT.

The rearrangement links TRBV5-1 to TRBJ1-5, with 9 bases fitting TRBD1. CDR1 and CDR2 from the germline V gene are SGHRS and YFSETQ. This CDR3 contains 16 residues. Trimming took 0 bases from V and 3 from J; bases not matched to a gene: 4. As DNA, the CDR3 is TGCGCCAGCAGCTTGGCCGGGACAGGGAACAATCAGCCCCAGCATTTT. Translated: CASSLAGTGNNQPQHF.

This sequence joins TRBV5-1 and TRBJ1-4, with D possibly matching TRBD1 (5 bases). Trimming stripped 2 bases from V and 7 bases from J, with 12 bases between. The CDR3 runs to 14 residues. The germline V gene has CDR1 SGHRS and CDR2 YFSETQ. As DNA, the CDR3 is TGCGCCAGCAGCTTCTCAGGGCAGGGTGAAAAACTGTTTTTT. This codes for CASSFSGQGEKLFF.

The chain has TRBV27 and TRBJ2-2; D is perhaps TRBD2 (6 bases). V gave up 4 bases and J gave up 2 bases, with 17 bases separating them. This CDR3 is built from 17 residues. CDR1 MNHEY and CDR2 SMNVEV come from the germline V gene (reference sequence). CDR3 amino acids: CASSWGAGSANTGELFF. The CDR3 DNA reads as TGTGCCAGCAGTTGGGGCGCGGGGTCCGCCAACACCGGGGAGCTGTTTTTT.

This clone was seen a few times. The CDR3 DNA reads as TGTGCCAGCAGCCTGGTAACCGGTGGCACTGAAGCTTTCTTT. Translated: CASSLVTGGTEAFF. The rearrangement joins TRBV6-6 to TRBJ1-1; D ambiguous. The germline V and J ends were trimmed by 6 bases and 4 bases, with 15 bases remaining between them. The CDR3 consists of 14 residues. Germline CDR1 and CDR2: MNHNY and SVGAGI (reference sequence).

The chain joins TRBV6-1 to TRBJ1-1; D is uncertain. Germline CDR1 is MNHNS and CDR2 is SASEGT. V dropped 2 bases and J dropped 3 bases, with 10 bases sitting between them. This CDR3 has 14 amino acids. The CDR3 DNA sequence: TGTGCCAGCAGTGAACTGGGCAGAGACACTGAAGCTTTCTTT. The encoded protein is CASSELGRDTEAFF.

The chain uses TRBV7-9 and TRBJ1-1; D gene unclear. Germline V gives CDR1 SEHNR, CDR2 FQNEAQ (reference sequence). The CDR3 is 12 residues long. V lost 5 bases and J lost 5, with 9 bases in between. The CDR3 here is CASSPPGTEAFF. CDR3 in DNA: TGTGCCAGCAGCCCCCCGGGGACTGAAGCTTTCTTT. The variable domain in full, completed from reference TRBV7-9 and TRBJ1-1, reads DTGVSQNPRHKITKRGQNVTFRCDPISEHNRLYWYRQTLGQGPEFLTYFQNEAQLEKSRLLSDRFSAERPKGSFSTLEIQRTEQGDSAMYLCASSPPGTEAFFGQGTRLTVV.

V is TRBV7-9 and J is TRBJ1-5; D gene unclear. Trimming took 5 bases from V and 6 from J, leaving 11 bases between them. Germline V gene data show CDR1 as SEHNR and CDR2 as FQNEAQ (reference sequence). There are 13 residues in the CDR3. The CDR3 DNA reads as TGTGCCAGCAGCCAAGTCGGGTCTCAGCCCCAGCATTTT. Protein product: CASSQVGSQPQHF.

This clone has a single count. The gene calls are TRBV6-5 and TRBJ1-6, with D unresolved. The germline gives CDR1 MNHEY, CDR2 SVGAGI. Trimming pared 5 bases from V and 7 bases from J, leaving 12 bases between. This CDR3 has 14 amino acids. CDR3 region: CASSDTLLNSPLHF. In nucleotides, the CDR3 is TGTGCCAGCAGTGACACACTCCTAAATTCACCCCTCCACTTT.

The V call is TRBV15, the J call TRBJ1-2; a weak D match, TRBD1 (6 bases). Trimming stripped 2 bases from V and 7 bases from J, with 8 bases between. This CDR3 has 12 amino acids. The germline gives CDR1 LNHNV, CDR2 YYDKDF (reference sequence). The CDR3 nucleotides are TGTGCCACCAGCAGACAGGGGTCTGGCTACACCTTC. It yields the protein CATSRQGSGYTF.